The T cell receptor (beta chain) described here comes from a study of neurological immune-mediated disorders. Each TCR transcript was tagged with a 10-nucleotide random UMI during 5'RACE. TCRdb reanalysed the 5' RACE reads using MiXCR and keeps one entry per CDR3 protein. This table holds tens of thousands of distinct CDR3 sequences, about 13% found once. About this clonotype itself: This may come from a read error, since a much larger clone is one base off.

Time point denoted: longitudinal time-point 3. The CDR3 contains 15 residues. Germline V gene lookup returns CDR1 SGHDN and CDR2 FVKESK. V was clipped by 0 bases and J by 5 bases, with 14 bases between them. The sequence was obtained from a man in his thirties or forties in good health. This chain uses TRBV14 with TRBJ2-7; the D call may be TRBD1 or TRBD2 (5 bases each). Sequencing used PBMCs. The CDR3 loop reads CASSQERSLGHEQYF. The CDR3 region has the DNA TGTGCCAGCAGCCAAGAGAGGTCACTGGGACACGAGCAGTACTTC. The full variable domain, its missing parts supplied by reference TRBV14 and TRBJ2-7, is EAGVTQFPSHSVIEKGQTVTLRCDPISGHDNLYWYRRVMGKEIKFLLHFVKESKQDESGMPNNRFLAERTGGTYSTLKVQPAELEDSGVYFCASSQERSLGHEQYFGPGTRLTVT.